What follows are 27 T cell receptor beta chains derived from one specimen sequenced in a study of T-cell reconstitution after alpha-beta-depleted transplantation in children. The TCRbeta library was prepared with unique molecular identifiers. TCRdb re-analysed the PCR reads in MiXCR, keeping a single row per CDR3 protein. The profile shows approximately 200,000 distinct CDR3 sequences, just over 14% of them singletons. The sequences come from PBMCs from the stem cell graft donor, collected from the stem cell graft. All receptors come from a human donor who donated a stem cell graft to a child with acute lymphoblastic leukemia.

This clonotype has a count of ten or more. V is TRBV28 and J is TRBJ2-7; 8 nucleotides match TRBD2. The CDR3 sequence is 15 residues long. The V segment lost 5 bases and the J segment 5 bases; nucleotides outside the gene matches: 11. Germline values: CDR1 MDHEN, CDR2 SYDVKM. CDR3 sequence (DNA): TGTGCCAGCAGTCCCTCGTTAGCGGGGTCCGACGAGCAGTACTTC. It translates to CASSPSLAGSDEQYF.

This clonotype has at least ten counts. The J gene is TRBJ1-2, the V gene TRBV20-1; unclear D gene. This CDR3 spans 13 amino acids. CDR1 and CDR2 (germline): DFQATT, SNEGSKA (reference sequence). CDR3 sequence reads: CSAIRGQNYGYTF. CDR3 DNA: TGCAGCGCAATACGCGGGCAAAACTATGGCTACACCTTC.

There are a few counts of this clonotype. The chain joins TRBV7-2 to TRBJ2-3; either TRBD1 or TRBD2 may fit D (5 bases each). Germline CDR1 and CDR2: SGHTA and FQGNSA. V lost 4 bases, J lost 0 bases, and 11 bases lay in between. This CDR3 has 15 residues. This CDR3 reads CASSWDQPSTDTQYF. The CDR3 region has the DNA TGTGCCAGCAGCTGGGACCAGCCTAGCACAGATACGCAGTATTTT.

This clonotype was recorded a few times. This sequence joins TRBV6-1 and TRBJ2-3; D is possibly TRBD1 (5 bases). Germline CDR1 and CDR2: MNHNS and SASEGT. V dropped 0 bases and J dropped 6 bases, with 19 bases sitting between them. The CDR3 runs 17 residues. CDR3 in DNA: TGTGCCAGCAGTGAAGCTAGGGGTAGTTTTGGGATCGATACGCAGTATTTT. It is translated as CASSEARGSFGIDTQYF.

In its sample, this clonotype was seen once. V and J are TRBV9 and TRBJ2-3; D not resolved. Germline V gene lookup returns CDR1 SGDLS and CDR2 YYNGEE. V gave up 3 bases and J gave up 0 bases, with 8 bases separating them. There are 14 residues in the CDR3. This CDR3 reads CASSAHGSTDTQYF. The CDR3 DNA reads TGTGCCAGCAGCGCCCACGGGAGCACAGATACGCAGTATTTT.

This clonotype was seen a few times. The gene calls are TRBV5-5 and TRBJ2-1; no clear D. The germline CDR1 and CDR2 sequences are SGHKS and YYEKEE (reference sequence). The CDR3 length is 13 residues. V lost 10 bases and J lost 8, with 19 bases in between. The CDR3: CAPKAPGADEQFF. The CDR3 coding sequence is TGTGCCCCCAAAGCTCCTGGAGCAGATGAGCAGTTCTTC.

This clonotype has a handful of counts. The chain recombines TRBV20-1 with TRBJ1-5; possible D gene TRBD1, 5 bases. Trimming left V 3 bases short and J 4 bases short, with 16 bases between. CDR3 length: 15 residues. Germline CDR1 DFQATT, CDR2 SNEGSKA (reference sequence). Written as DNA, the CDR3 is TGCAGTGCTAGTGCGGCGGGGCGGGGGAATCAGCCCCAGCATTTT. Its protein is CSASAAGRGNQPQHF.

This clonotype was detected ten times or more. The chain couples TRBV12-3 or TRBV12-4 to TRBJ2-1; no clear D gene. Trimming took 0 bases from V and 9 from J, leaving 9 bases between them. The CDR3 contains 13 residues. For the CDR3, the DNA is TGTGCCAGCAGTTTAGCAGAGGATACTGAGCAGTTCTTC. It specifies CASSLAEDTEQFF.

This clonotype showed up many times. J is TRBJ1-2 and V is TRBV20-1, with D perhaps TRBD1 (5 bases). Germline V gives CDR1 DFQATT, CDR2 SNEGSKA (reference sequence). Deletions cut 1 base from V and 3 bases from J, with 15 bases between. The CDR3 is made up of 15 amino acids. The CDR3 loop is CSARGPFGQDYGYTF. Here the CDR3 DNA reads TGCAGTGCTAGAGGGCCGTTTGGACAAGACTATGGCTACACCTTC.

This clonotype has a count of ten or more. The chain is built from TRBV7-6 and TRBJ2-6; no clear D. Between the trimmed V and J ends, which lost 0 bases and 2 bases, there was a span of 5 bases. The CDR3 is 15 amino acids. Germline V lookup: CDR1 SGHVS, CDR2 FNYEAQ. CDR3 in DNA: TGTGCCAGCAGCTTAGCGGGGACTGGGGCCAACGTCCTGACTTTC. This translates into CASSLAGTGANVLTF.

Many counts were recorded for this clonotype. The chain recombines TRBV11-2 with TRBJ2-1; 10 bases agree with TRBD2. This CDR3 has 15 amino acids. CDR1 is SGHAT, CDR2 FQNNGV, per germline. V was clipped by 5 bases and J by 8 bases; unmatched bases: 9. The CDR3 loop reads CASSPPGLALYEQFF. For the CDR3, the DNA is TGTGCCAGCAGCCCGCCGGGACTAGCGCTTTATGAGCAGTTCTTC.

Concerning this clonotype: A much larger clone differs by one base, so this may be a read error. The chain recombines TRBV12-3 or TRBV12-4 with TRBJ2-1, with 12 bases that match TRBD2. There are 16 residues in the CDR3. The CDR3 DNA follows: TGTGCCAGCAGCTCTAGCGGGAGGGCCTTTTACACTGAGCAGTTCTTC. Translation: CASSSSGRAFYTEQFF.

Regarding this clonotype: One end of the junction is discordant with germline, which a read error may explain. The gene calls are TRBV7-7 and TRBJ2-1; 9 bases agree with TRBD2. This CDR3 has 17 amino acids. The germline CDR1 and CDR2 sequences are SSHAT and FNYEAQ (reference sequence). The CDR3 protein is CASSPTLTSGLNNEQFF. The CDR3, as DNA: TGTGCTAGCAGCCCCACACTCACTAGCGGGCTTAACAATGAGCAGTTCTTC.

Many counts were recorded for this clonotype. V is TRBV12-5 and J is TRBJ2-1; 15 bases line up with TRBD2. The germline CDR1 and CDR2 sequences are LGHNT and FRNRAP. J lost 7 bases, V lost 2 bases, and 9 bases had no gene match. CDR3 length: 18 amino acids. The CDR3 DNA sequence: TGTGCTAGTGGTTTGTCGGGTTTAGGACTAGCGGGAGGGAATGAGCAGTTCTTC. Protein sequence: CASGLSGLGLAGGNEQFF.

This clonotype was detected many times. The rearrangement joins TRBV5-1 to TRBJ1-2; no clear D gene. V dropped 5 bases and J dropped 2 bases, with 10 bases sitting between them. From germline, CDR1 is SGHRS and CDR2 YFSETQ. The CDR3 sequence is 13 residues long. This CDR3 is CASRPSGNYGYTF. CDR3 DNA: TGCGCCAGCAGGCCATCCGGGAACTATGGCTACACCTTC.

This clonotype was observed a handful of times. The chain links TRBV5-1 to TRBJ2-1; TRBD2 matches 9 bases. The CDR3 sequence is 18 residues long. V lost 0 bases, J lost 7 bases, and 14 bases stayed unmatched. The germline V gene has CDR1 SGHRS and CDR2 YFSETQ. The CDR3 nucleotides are TGCGCCAGCAGCTTGGCTTACTTCGGGACTAGCCGGGCAAATGAGCAGTTCTTC. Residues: CASSLAYFGTSRANEQFF.

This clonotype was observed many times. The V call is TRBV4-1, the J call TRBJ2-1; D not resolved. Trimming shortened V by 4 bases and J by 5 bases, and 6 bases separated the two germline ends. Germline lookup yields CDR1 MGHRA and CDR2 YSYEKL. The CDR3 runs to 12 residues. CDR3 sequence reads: CASSRFNNEQFF. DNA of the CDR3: TGCGCCAGCAGCCGGTTCAACAATGAGCAGTTCTTC.

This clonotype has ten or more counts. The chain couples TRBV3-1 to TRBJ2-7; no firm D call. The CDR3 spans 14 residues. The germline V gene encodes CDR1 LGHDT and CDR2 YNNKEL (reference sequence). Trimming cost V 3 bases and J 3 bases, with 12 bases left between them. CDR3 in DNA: TGTGCCAGCAGCCACAATACGGATGACTACGAGCAGTACTTC. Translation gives CASSHNTDDYEQYF.

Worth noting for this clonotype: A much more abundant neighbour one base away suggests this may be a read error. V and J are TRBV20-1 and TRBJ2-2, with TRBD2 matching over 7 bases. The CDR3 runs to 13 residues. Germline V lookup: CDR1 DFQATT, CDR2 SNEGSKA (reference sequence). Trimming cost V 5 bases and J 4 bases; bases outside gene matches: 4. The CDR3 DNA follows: TGCAGTGCTCGAGCTAGCGGCACCGGGGAGCTGTTTTTT. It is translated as CSARASGTGELFF.

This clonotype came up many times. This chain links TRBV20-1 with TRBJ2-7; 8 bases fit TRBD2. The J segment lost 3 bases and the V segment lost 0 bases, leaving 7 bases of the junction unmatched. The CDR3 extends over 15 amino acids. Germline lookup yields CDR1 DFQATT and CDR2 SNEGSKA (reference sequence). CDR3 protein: CSARDWMAGGYEQYF. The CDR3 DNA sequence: TGCAGTGCTAGAGATTGGATGGCGGGAGGCTACGAGCAGTACTTC.

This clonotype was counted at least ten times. CDR3 in amino acids: CASSLTGSSYNEQFF. CDR3 sequence (DNA): TGTGCCAGCAGCTTAACCGGATCTTCCTACAATGAGCAGTTCTTC. J is TRBJ2-1 and V is TRBV7-9; D gene uncertain. The CDR3 runs to 15 residues. V lost 2 bases and J lost 1, with 9 bases in between. The germline CDR1 and CDR2 sequences are SEHNR and FQNEAQ (reference sequence).

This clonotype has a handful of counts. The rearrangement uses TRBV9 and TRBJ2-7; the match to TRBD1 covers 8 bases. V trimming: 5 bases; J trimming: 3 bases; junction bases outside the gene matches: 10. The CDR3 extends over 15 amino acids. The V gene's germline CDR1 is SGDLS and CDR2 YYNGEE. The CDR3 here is CASSADRGSLYEQYF. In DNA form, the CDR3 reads TGTGCCAGCAGTGCCGACAGGGGTAGCCTCTACGAGCAGTACTTC.

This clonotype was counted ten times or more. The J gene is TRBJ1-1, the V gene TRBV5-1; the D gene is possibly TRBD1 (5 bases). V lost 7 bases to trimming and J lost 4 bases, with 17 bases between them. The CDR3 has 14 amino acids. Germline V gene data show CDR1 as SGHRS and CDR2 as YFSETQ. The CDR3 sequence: CASEAGSGRTEAFF. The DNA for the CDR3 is TGCGCCAGCGAGGCTGGTTCGGGGCGCACTGAAGCTTTCTTT.

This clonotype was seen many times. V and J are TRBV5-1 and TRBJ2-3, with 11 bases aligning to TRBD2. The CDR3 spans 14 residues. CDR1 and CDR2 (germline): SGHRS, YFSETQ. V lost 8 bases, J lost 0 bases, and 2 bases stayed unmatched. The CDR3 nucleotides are TGCGCCAGTAGGACTAGCGGGAGCACAGATACGCAGTATTTT. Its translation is CASRTSGSTDTQYF.

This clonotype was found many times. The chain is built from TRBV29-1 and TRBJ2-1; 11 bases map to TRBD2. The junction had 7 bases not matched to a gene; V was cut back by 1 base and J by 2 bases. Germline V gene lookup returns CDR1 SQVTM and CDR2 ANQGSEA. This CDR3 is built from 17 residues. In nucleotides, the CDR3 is TGCAGCGTTGAAGTGTTAGGGACTAGCGGAACCTACAATGAGCAGTTCTTC. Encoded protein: CSVEVLGTSGTYNEQFF.

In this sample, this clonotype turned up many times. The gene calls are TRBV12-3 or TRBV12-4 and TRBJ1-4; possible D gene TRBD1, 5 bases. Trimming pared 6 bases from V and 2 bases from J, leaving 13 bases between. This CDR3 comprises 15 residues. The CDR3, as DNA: TGTGCCAGCAGCGACAGCGGCGGGACTAATGAAAAACTGTTTTTT. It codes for CASSDSGGTNEKLFF.

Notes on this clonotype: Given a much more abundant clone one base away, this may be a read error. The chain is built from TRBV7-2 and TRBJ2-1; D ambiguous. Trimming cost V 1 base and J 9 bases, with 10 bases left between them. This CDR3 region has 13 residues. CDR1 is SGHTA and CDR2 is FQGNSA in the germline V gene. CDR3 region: CASSLGKNSEQFF. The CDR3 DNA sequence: TGTGCCAGCAGCTTAGGCAAAAACAGTGAGCAGTTCTTC.